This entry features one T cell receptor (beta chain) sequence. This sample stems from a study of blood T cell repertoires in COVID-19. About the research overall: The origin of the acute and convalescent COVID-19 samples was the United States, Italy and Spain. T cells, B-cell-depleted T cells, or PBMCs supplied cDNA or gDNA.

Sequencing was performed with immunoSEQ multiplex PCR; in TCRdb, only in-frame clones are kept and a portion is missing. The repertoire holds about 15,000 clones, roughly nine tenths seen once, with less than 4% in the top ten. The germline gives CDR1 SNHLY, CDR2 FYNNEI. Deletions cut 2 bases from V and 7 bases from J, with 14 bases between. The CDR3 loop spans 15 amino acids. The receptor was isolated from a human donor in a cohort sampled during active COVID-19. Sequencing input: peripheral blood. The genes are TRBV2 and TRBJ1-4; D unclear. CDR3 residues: CASSESRVGSEKLFF. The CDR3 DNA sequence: TGTGCCAGCAGTGAAAGCCGGGTAGGAAGTGAAAAACTGTTTTTT.